The 30 T cell receptor beta chains presented below share a single source sample, sequenced in a study of regulatory T cells in long-lasting Graves disease (dated by TCRdb to the early 2020s). Interpreted using the paper, the time point label stands for: newly diagnosed GD, antithyroid drugs for less than 3 months. RNA was extracted from PBMCs in TRIzol for both TCR sequencing and RNA sequencing. The library relied on multiplex PCR. Sequencing was performed on an Illumina HiSeq 4000. TCR beta libraries were built with iRepertoire HTBI primers and Arm-PCR amplification of CDR3 regions. In TCRdb, the public reads were trimmed at Q25 with fastp and aligned with MiXCR, with productive beta chains retained. All rows with the same CDR3 protein become a single entry with the most common DNA and genes. This sample holds 350,000 to 550,000 distinct CDR3 sequences; over 15% were observed only once. Around a quarter of the sample is taken by the ten largest.

This sample also appeared in a second study, on T cells in Graves' hyperthyroidism and ophthalmopathy.

Sequences were derived from peripheral blood mononuclear cells (PBMCs), sampled at new diagnosis, from a patient treated with antithyroid drugs. All receptors come from a young woman with Graves disease. Donor details come from another sample of the same person, matched by shared clones.

This clonotype was observed at least ten times. The V call is TRBV2, the J call TRBJ1-3, with 8 bases matching TRBD1. The CDR3 runs 15 residues. The J segment lost 1 base and the V segment lost 2 bases, leaving 1 base of the junction unmatched. Germline values: CDR1 SNHLY, CDR2 FYNNEI. CDR3 sequence (DNA): TGTGCCAGCAGTGAACAGGGGGCTTCTGGAAACACCATATATTTT. Amino acids: CASSEQGASGNTIYF. The full variable domain, in which reference TRBV2 and TRBJ1-3 provide the parts outside the CDR3, is EPEVTQTPSHQVTQMGQEVILRCVPISNHLYFYWYRQILGQKVEFLVSFYNNEISEKSEIFDDQFSVERPDGSNFTLKIRSTKLEDSAMYFCASSEQGASGNTIYFGEGSWLTVV.

This clonotype has ten or more counts. The rearrangement joins TRBV7-9 to TRBJ1-2; possibly TRBD1 for D (6 bases). Germline CDR1 reads SEHNR; CDR2 reads FQNEAQ (reference sequence). V shed 4 bases and J shed 3 bases, with 15 bases lying between them. The CDR3 runs 15 residues. This CDR3 reads CASSWERGRDYGYTF. The CDR3 DNA is TGTGCCAGCAGCTGGGAGAGGGGGAGAGACTATGGCTACACCTTC. Full variable domain (remainder filled in from reference TRBV7-9 and TRBJ1-2): DTGVSQNPRHKITKRGQNVTFRCDPISEHNRLYWYRQTLGQGPEFLTYFQNEAQLEKSRLLSDRFSAERPKGSFSTLEIQRTEQGDSAMYLCASSWERGRDYGYTFGSGTRLTVV.

A few counts support this clonotype. This chain uses TRBV2 with TRBJ2-3; possibly TRBD1 or TRBD2 for D (5 bases each). With 10 bases removed from V and 6 bases from J, the gap between germline ends came to 23 bases. The CDR3 consists of 15 residues. CDR1 SNHLY and CDR2 FYNNEI come from the germline V gene. The CDR3 spells CAIPKGPDEVDTQYF. Written as DNA, the CDR3 is TGTGCCATTCCAAAGGGACCGGACGAAGTTGATACGCAGTATTTT.

This clonotype was seen many times. The chain employs TRBV11-1 and TRBJ2-7, with D perhaps assigned TRBD1 or TRBD2 (5 bases each). V lost 1 base, J lost 4 bases, and 14 bases lay in between. Per the germline V gene, CDR1 is SGHAT and CDR2 is FQDESV (reference sequence). This CDR3 has 15 amino acids. The CDR3 sequence is CASSLDPGPIYEQYF. The CDR3 coding sequence is TGTGCCAGCAGCTTAGATCCGGGACCTATATACGAGCAGTACTTC.

This clonotype was recorded only once. The chain uses TRBV6-1 and TRBJ2-3, with 9 positions matching TRBD1. The J segment lost 3 bases and the V segment lost 6 bases, leaving 10 bases of the junction unmatched. The CDR3 contains 16 residues. Germline assignment: CDR1 MNHNS and CDR2 SASEGT. The CDR3 coding sequence is TGTGCCAGCAGAGACAGGGGGTTGGATGCAACAGATACGCAGTATTTT. Residues: CASRDRGLDATDTQYF.

This chain uses TRBV6-1 with TRBJ1-5; maybe TRBD1 (6 bases). Trimming shortened V by 4 bases and J by 7 bases, and 17 bases separated the two germline ends. CDR3 length equals 15 residues. The germline V gene encodes CDR1 MNHNS and CDR2 SASEGT. The CDR3 DNA reads TGTGCCAGCAGTGGGGGGGCCGCTCCGGGGCAGCCCCAGCATTTT. Amino acids: CASSGGAAPGQPQHF.

This clonotype has a count of ten or more. The CDR3 DNA reads TGCGCCAGCAGCCCCCTCGGACAGGGCCCGATCATCTATGGCTACACCTTC. It encodes CASSPLGQGPIIYGYTF. This sequence joins TRBV5-1 and TRBJ1-2, with 8 positions matching TRBD1. J lost 4 bases, V lost 4 bases, and 15 bases had no gene match. The CDR3 loop spans 17 amino acids. Per the germline V gene, CDR1 is SGHRS and CDR2 is YFSETQ.

This clonotype was counted ten times or more. This chain uses TRBV7-8 with TRBJ2-3; the match to TRBD2 covers 7 bases. The CDR3 length is 13 residues. The germline V gene encodes CDR1 SGHVS and CDR2 FQNEAQ. With V trimmed by 4 bases and J by 5 bases, 3 bases remained unmatched. The CDR3 spells CASSYTSEDTQYF. CDR3 sequence (DNA): TGTGCCAGCAGCTACACTAGCGAAGATACGCAGTATTTT. Filled out from reference TRBV7-8 and TRBJ2-3, the complete variable domain reads GAGVSQSPRYKVAKRGQDVALRCDPISGHVSLFWYQQALGQGPEFLTYFQNEAQLDKSGLPSDRFFAERPEGSVSTLKIQRTQQEDSAVYLCASSYTSEDTQYFGPGTRLTVL.

The sample holds many counts of this clonotype. V is TRBV28 and J is TRBJ1-5; D is unclear. Germline CDR1 and CDR2: MDHEN and SYDVKM. Trimming stripped 4 bases from V and 3 bases from J, with 13 bases between. CDR3 length: 15 residues. The CDR3 is CASSSDEKPNQPQHF. In DNA form, the CDR3 reads TGTGCCAGCAGTTCGGACGAAAAACCCAATCAGCCCCAGCATTTT.

A few counts support this clonotype. The chain links TRBV7-9 to TRBJ1-2; possibly TRBD1 for D (6 bases). Trimming took off 8 bases at V and 7 bases at J, with 29 bases between the two ends. This CDR3 has 17 residues. Germline V gives CDR1 SEHNR, CDR2 FQNEAQ (reference sequence). The CDR3 DNA follows: TGTGCCAGCCAACCCGAACAGGGCACGGGGGAGAATAGTGGCTACACCTTC. Its protein product is CASQPEQGTGENSGYTF.

This clonotype came up a few times. The chain combines TRBV24-1 with TRBJ2-7; weak D call: TRBD1 (5 bases). Germline CDR1 KGHDR, CDR2 SFDVKD. The CDR3 is 13 amino acids. Trimming cost V 5 bases and J 3 bases, with 10 bases left between them. The CDR3 DNA reads as TGTGCCACCAGTGCGGCAGGGATCTACGAGCAGTACTTC. Protein sequence: CATSAAGIYEQYF.

This clonotype has just a few counts. This CDR3 reads CASSYYDRGPSFF. The CDR3, as DNA: TGTGCCAGCAGTTACTACGACAGGGGGCCTTCGTTCTTC. The chain is built from TRBV6-5 and TRBJ2-1, with 10 positions matching TRBD1. V gave up 1 base and J gave up 15 bases; unmatched junction bases: 6. Germline values: CDR1 MNHEY, CDR2 SVGAGI. CDR3 length equals 13 residues.

There are many counts of this clonotype. CDR3 loop: CASEESSTDTQYF. In nucleotides, the CDR3 is TGTGCCAGCGAAGAATCTAGCACAGATACGCAGTATTTT. The chain is built from TRBV28 and TRBJ2-3; D call uncertain. The CDR3 has 13 amino acids. Germline V gene lookup returns CDR1 MDHEN and CDR2 SYDVKM. V gave up 8 bases and J gave up 0 bases, with 9 bases separating them. The whole variable domain, remainder taken from reference TRBV28 and TRBJ2-3, is DVKVTQSSRYLVKRTGEKVFLECVQDMDHENMFWYRQDPGLGLRLIYFSYDVKMKEKGDIPEGYSVSREKKERFSLILESASTNQTSMYLCASEESSTDTQYFGPGTRLTVL.

A few counts support this clonotype. The V gene is TRBV14, the J gene TRBJ1-1; TRBD1 is a possible D gene (5 bases). V was shortened by 0 bases and J by 2 bases, with 10 bases between the two germline ends. Germline V gives CDR1 SGHDN, CDR2 FVKESK. This CDR3 has 15 residues. This CDR3 is CASSQDVGPNTEAFF. CDR3 bases: TGTGCCAGCAGCCAAGATGTGGGGCCAAACACTGAAGCTTTCTTT.

The chain uses TRBV7-2 and TRBJ2-1; 10 bases are shared with TRBD2. V trimming: 3 bases; J trimming: 1 base; junction bases outside the gene matches: 6. The CDR3 spans 17 residues. Germline lookup yields CDR1 SGHTA and CDR2 FQGNSA. This chain's CDR3 is CASSLDSSGSSYNEQFF. DNA for the CDR3: TGTGCCAGCAGCTTGGACTCTAGCGGGAGTTCCTACAATGAGCAGTTCTTC.

This clonotype was seen repeatedly, ten times or more. The chain couples TRBV20-1 to TRBJ2-7; weak D call: TRBD1 (6 bases). Trimming removed 5 bases from V and 2 bases from J, with 10 bases in between. This CDR3 comprises 12 residues. Germline V gene lookup returns CDR1 DFQATT and CDR2 SNEGSKA (reference sequence). The CDR3 bases are TGCAGTGCTCTCGACAGGCCCTACGAGCAGTACTTC. It encodes CSALDRPYEQYF.

This clonotype was recorded a few times. The gene calls are TRBV27 and TRBJ2-3, with TRBD2 matching over 7 bases. This CDR3 spans 15 amino acids. The V gene end was trimmed by 10 bases and the J gene end by 1 base; junction bases not matched to a gene: 11. Germline V gene data show CDR1 as MNHEY and CDR2 as SMNVEV (reference sequence). The CDR3 sequence: CATAPVTSGTDTQYF. CDR3 DNA: TGTGCCACTGCCCCGGTAACTAGCGGCACAGATACGCAGTATTTT.

This clonotype was observed many times. The rearrangement joins TRBV6-1 to TRBJ2-7, with D possibly being TRBD1 (6 bases). The germline V gene encodes CDR1 MNHNS and CDR2 SASEGT. The CDR3 spans 15 residues. Trimming stripped 0 bases from V and 6 bases from J, with 15 bases between. CDR3 nucleotide sequence: TGTGCCAGCAGTGAAGCGCAGGGGCATGGCTCCGAGCAGTACTTC. This gives the protein CASSEAQGHGSEQYF.

This clonotype came up many times. The rearrangement joins TRBV3-1 to TRBJ2-7; D gene ambiguous. The CDR3 contains 12 residues. V lost 2 bases and J lost 3, with 5 bases in between. CDR1 and CDR2 from the germline V gene are LGHDT and YNNKEL (reference sequence). CDR3 protein: CASSQQNYEQYF. CDR3 coding DNA: TGTGCCAGCAGCCAACAAAACTACGAGCAGTACTTC.

This clonotype was detected ten times or more. The chain joins TRBV12-3 or TRBV12-4 to TRBJ1-5; D call uncertain. V shed 7 bases and J shed 0 bases, with 10 bases lying between them. This CDR3 has 14 amino acids. CDR3 sequence reads: CASTGGDSNQPQHF. The CDR3 DNA reads as TGTGCCAGCACCGGTGGAGATAGCAATCAGCCCCAGCATTTT.

With regard to this clonotype: As the CDR3 is not closed by the conserved phenylalanine or tryptophan, this likely results from a read error. The chain has TRBV30 and TRBJ1-1; the D gene is possibly TRBD1 (5 bases). Deletions cut 3 bases from V and 6 bases from J, with 14 bases between. Germline CDR1 reads GTSNPN; CDR2 reads SVGIG (reference sequence). The CDR3 has 13 residues. As DNA, the CDR3 is TGTGCCTGGAGAAAGACAGAACATCCTGAAGCTTTCTCT. It translates to CAWRKTEHPEAFS.

This chain connects TRBV29-1 to TRBJ1-2; D remains unclear. V lost 6 bases to trimming and J lost 9 bases, with 17 bases between them. Per germline, CDR1 SQVTM and CDR2 ANQGSEA. The CDR3 has 12 amino acids. The CDR3 sequence is CSVEPRVRSYTF. CDR3 in DNA: TGCAGCGTCGAGCCAAGGGTGCGAAGCTACACCTTC.

This sequence joins TRBV29-1 and TRBJ2-2; 10 bases agree with TRBD1. CDR1 and CDR2 from the germline V gene are SQVTM and ANQGSEA. This CDR3 is 13 amino acids long. V was pared by 6 bases and J by 3 bases, with 1 base of the junction left unmatched. The CDR3 sequence is CSVGQGDTGELFF. The CDR3 DNA reads TGCAGCGTCGGACAGGGGGACACCGGGGAGCTGTTTTTT.

This clonotype showed up many times. J is TRBJ1-4 and V is TRBV20-1; 9 bases map to TRBD1. J was trimmed by 0 bases and V by 6 bases; bases with no gene match: 5. Germline assignment: CDR1 DFQATT and CDR2 SNEGSKA (reference sequence). The length of the CDR3 is 15 residues. The CDR3 region is CSATGGEATNEKLFF. In DNA, the CDR3 is TGCAGTGCAACAGGGGGCGAGGCAACTAATGAAAAACTGTTTTTT.

This clonotype was observed at least ten times. V is TRBV5-6 and J is TRBJ1-2, with D perhaps TRBD1 (5 bases). V was clipped by 4 bases and J by 9 bases, with 13 bases between them. CDR3 length: 12 amino acids. The V gene's germline CDR1 is SGHDT and CDR2 YYEEEE. This CDR3 reads CASSPGLWSYTF. The CDR3, as DNA: TGTGCCAGCAGCCCAGGGTTATGGAGCTACACCTTC.

Note on this clonotype: The junction and the germline gene differ at one end; a read error may be behind it. J is TRBJ2-1 and V is TRBV11-3; possibly TRBD2 for D (5 bases). Germline loops: CDR1 SGHNT, CDR2 YENEEA. The CDR3 has 15 residues. For the CDR3, the DNA is TGTGCCAGCACCTTAGATAGCGACTCCTACAATGAGCAGTTCTTC. Residues: CASTLDSDSYNEQFF. Using reference TRBV11-3 and TRBJ2-1 for the parts outside the CDR3, the full variable domain is EAGVVQSPRYKIIEKKQPVAFWCNPISGHNTLYWYLQNLGQGPELLIRYENEEAVDDSQLPKDRFSAERLKGVDSTLKIQPAELGDSAVYLCASTLDSDSYNEQFFGPGTRLTVL.

The gene calls are TRBV27 and TRBJ1-1; 9 bases fit TRBD1. The germline CDR1 and CDR2 sequences are MNHEY and SMNVEV (reference sequence). V lost 6 bases, J lost 1 base, and 6 bases stayed unmatched. The CDR3 contains 15 residues. The CDR3 DNA is TGTGCCAGCAGCGTACAGGGGGCGAGGAACACTGAAGCTTTCTTT. It translates to CASSVQGARNTEAFF.

This chain joins TRBV5-1 and TRBJ2-3; D may be TRBD2 (5 bases). V dropped 1 base and J dropped 0 bases, with 12 bases sitting between them. CDR1 is SGHRS, CDR2 YFSETQ, per germline. The CDR3 extends over 16 amino acids. CDR3 amino acids: CASSLPSQRSTDTQYF. DNA for the CDR3: TGCGCCAGCAGCTTGCCTAGTCAGCGGAGCACAGATACGCAGTATTTT.

The table lists this clonotype with many counts. The V and J genes are TRBV15 and TRBJ1-6; unclear D gene. The length of the CDR3 is 12 residues. V lost 4 bases and J lost 7, with 5 bases in between. Germline lookup yields CDR1 LNHNV and CDR2 YYDKDF (reference sequence). CDR3 sequence reads: CATSTRNSPLHF. CDR3 in DNA: TGTGCCACCAGCACCAGGAATTCACCCCTCCACTTT.

Concerning this clonotype: Since a much larger clone is just one base distant, this may be a read error. The V call is TRBV2, the J call TRBJ1-2; no clear D. Looked up from germline, CDR1 is SNHLY and CDR2 is FYNNEI. The CDR3 is 12 residues long. V lost 6 bases and J 2 bases, leaving 7 bases between the germline ends. The CDR3 DNA reads TGTGCCAGCAGAGTTCTCAACTATGGCTACACCTTC. Translation gives CASRVLNYGYTF.